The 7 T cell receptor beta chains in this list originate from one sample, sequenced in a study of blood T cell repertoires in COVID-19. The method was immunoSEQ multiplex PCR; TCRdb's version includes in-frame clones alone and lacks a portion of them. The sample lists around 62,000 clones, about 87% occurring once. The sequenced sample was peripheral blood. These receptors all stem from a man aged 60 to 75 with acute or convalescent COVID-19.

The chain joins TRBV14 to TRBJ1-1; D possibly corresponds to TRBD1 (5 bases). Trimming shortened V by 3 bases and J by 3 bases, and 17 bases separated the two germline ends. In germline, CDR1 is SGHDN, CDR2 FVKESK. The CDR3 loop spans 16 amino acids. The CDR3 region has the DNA TGTGCCAGCAGCCAGTATCGCGGGGACTATCACACTGAAGCTTTCTTT. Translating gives CASSQYRGDYHTEAFF.

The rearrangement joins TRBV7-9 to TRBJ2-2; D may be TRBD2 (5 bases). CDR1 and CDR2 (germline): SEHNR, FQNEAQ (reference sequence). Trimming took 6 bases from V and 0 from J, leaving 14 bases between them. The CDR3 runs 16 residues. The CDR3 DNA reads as TGTGCCAGCAGACCACGAAACGGGGCGAACACCGGGGAGCTGTTTTTT. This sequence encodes CASRPRNGANTGELFF.

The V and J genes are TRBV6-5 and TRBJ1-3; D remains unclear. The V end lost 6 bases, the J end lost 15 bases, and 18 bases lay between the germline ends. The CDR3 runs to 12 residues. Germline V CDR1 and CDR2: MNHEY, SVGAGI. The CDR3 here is CASRTGDFTPYF. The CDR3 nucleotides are TGTGCCAGCAGGACCGGAGACTTTACACCATATTTT.

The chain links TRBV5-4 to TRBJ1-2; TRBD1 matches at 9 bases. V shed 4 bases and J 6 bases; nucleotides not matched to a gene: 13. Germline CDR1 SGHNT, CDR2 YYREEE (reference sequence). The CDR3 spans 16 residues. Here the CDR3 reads CASSVGTGRRVDGYTF. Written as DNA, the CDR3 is TGTGCCAGCAGCGTTGGGACAGGGAGGCGAGTTGATGGCTACACCTTC.

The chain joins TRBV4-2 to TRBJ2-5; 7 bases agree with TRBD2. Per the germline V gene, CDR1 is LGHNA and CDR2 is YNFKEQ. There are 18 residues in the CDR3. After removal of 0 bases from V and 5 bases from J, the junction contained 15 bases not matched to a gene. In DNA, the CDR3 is TGTGCCAGCAGCCAAGATAAGGTGGGAGGGGTTCTGGGGGAGACCCAGTACTTC. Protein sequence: CASSQDKVGGVLGETQYF.

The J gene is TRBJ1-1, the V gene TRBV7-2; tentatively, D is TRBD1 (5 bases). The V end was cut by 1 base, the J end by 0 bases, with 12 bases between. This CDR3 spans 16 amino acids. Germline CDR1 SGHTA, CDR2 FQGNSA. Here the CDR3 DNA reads TGTGCCAGCAGCTTAGTACCTCGGGGGGTGAACACTGAAGCTTTCTTT. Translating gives CASSLVPRGVNTEAFF.

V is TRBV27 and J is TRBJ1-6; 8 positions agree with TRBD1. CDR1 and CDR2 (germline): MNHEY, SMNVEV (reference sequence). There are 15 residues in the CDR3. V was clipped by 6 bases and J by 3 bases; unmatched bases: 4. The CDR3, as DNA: TGTGCCAGCAGCTGGGACAGGTTCTATAATTCACCCCTCCACTTT. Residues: CASSWDRFYNSPLHF.